Presented here are 17 T cell receptor beta chains from one specimen sequenced in a study of cytomegalovirus exposure and HLA in healthy donors. PCR used 60 Vbeta primers and 13 Jbeta primers. Using immunoSEQ multiplex PCR, the repertoire was profiled, and TCRdb retains in-frame clones only, with some absent. Of some 110,000 clones listed, 50% to 65% were seen once; the top ten hold around 9.7%. Sequences were obtained from PBMCs. The receptor set was obtained from a woman aged 40 to 55 in good health and CMV-seropositive.

The rearrangement joins TRBV6-5 to TRBJ1-5; D not resolved. Germline CDR1 and CDR2: MNHEY and SVGAGI. The CDR3 covers 13 residues. The ends were cut back, 7 bases at V and 5 bases at J, with 12 bases in the middle. DNA of the CDR3: TGTGCCAGCACCGCGACGGGGTATCAGCCCCAGCATTTT. Its translation is CASTATGYQPQHF.

The CDR3 coding sequence is TGTGCCAGCAGCACCGGACAGCTCACTGAAGCTTTCTTT. Amino acid sequence: CASSTGQLTEAFF. The V and J genes are TRBV6-5 and TRBJ1-1; weak D call: TRBD1 (6 bases). V was pared by 6 bases and J by 4 bases, with 12 bases between. CDR3 length: 13 residues. Germline lookup yields CDR1 MNHEY and CDR2 SVGAGI.

The chain links TRBV2 to TRBJ2-1; possibly TRBD1 for D (5 bases). The CDR3 is made up of 12 amino acids. V was clipped by 4 bases and J by 9 bases, with 10 bases between them. Germline V gene data show CDR1 as SNHLY and CDR2 as FYNNEI. The CDR3: CASSAQGAEQFF. DNA of the CDR3: TGTGCCAGCAGTGCGCAGGGCGCTGAGCAGTTCTTC.

This chain joins TRBV11-2 and TRBJ2-1; D possibly corresponds to TRBD2 (6 bases). The CDR3 totals 19 residues. The germline V gene has CDR1 SGHAT and CDR2 FQNNGV. The ends were cut back, 4 bases at V and 3 bases at J, with 25 bases in the middle. Here the CDR3 reads CASSSAGSDWRRLYNEQFF. The DNA of the CDR3 is TGTGCCAGCAGCTCGGCGGGGAGTGATTGGAGGCGGCTCTACAATGAGCAGTTCTTC.

This chain uses TRBV5-4 with TRBJ2-7; TRBD2 aligns across 13 bases. The germline V gene has CDR1 SGHNT and CDR2 YYREEE (reference sequence). The CDR3 extends over 17 amino acids. V lost 0 bases and J lost 6; bases outside the gene matches: 9. Here the CDR3 reads CASSLEGLAGQEGEQYF. CDR3 nucleotides: TGTGCCAGCAGCTTGGAGGGACTAGCGGGACAGGAGGGCGAGCAGTACTTC.

This chain joins TRBV18 and TRBJ2-1; 10 positions match TRBD1. Germline V gives CDR1 KGHSH, CDR2 LQKENI. The junction had 2 bases not matched to a gene; V was cut back by 4 bases and J by 5 bases. This CDR3 has 14 amino acids. In DNA, the CDR3 is TGTGCCAGCTCACGACAGGGGGCTGACAATGAGCAGTTCTTC. It is translated as CASSRQGADNEQFF.

The chain couples TRBV6-5 to TRBJ1-2; D is undetermined. The germline gives CDR1 MNHEY, CDR2 SVGAGI. The V end was cut by 7 bases, the J end by 6 bases, with 15 bases between. CDR3 length: 13 residues. CDR3 DNA: TGTGCCAGCACCCCCTCGAGGTTAGATGGCTACACCTTC. Protein: CASTPSRLDGYTF.

J is TRBJ1-6 and V is TRBV7-3; D gene ambiguous. This CDR3 spans 13 amino acids. The V end was cut by 2 bases, the J end by 11 bases, with 10 bases between. The germline CDR1 and CDR2 sequences are SGHTA and FQGTGA. The CDR3 spells CASSLDTIAPLHF. In DNA form, the CDR3 reads TGTGCCAGCAGCTTAGACACGATAGCACCCCTCCACTTT.

This chain uses TRBV9 with TRBJ2-5, with 8 bases matching TRBD2. There are 15 residues in the CDR3. Germline CDR1 and CDR2: SGDLS and YYNGEE. V gave up 0 bases and J gave up 0 bases; unmatched junction bases: 1. The CDR3 sequence: CASSVDGRDQETQYF. The CDR3, as DNA: TGTGCCAGCAGCGTAGACGGGAGGGACCAAGAGACCCAGTACTTC.

The V call is TRBV7-2, the J call TRBJ1-1, with D possibly matching TRBD1 (5 bases). In germline, CDR1 is SGHTA, CDR2 FQGNSA. V was cut by 2 bases and J by 1 base, with 11 bases left in between. The CDR3 runs 15 residues. CDR3 in amino acids: CASSLRTLKNTEAFF. CDR3 bases: TGTGCCAGCAGCTTACGGACACTGAAGAACACTGAAGCTTTCTTT. The full variable domain, with the rest looked up from reference TRBV7-2 and TRBJ1-1, is GAGVSQSPSNKVTEKGKDVELRCDPISGHTALYWYRQSLGQGLEFLIYFQGNSAPDKSGLPSDRFSAERTGGSVSTLTIQRTQQEDSAVYLCASSLRTLKNTEAFFGQGTRLTVV.

The rearrangement links TRBV9 to TRBJ1-5, with D hard to call. V gave up 0 bases and J gave up 7 bases, with 14 bases separating them. Germline assignment: CDR1 SGDLS and CDR2 YYNGEE. The CDR3 is 15 residues long. CDR3 sequence: CASSVDVSVAQPQHF. CDR3 bases: TGTGCCAGCAGCGTAGATGTCTCTGTTGCGCAGCCCCAGCATTTT.

In its sample, this clone was seen a few times. The chain combines TRBV9 with TRBJ1-1; 8 nucleotides match TRBD1. The V gene's germline CDR1 is SGDLS and CDR2 YYNGEE. The CDR3 runs to 16 residues. The J segment lost 1 base and the V segment lost 3 bases, leaving 8 bases of the junction unmatched. The CDR3 reads CASSGPRTGRNTEAFF. The CDR3, as DNA: TGTGCCAGCAGCGGCCCTCGGACAGGGAGGAACACTGAAGCTTTCTTT. Variable domain in full (rest from reference TRBV9 and TRBJ1-1): DSGVTQTPKHLITATGQRVTLRCSPRSGDLSVYWYQQSLDQGLQFLIQYYNGEERAKGNILERFSAQQFPDLHSELNLSSLELGDSALYFCASSGPRTGRNTEAFFGQGTRLTVV.

This clone was counted a few times. V usage is TRBV5-1 and J usage is TRBJ2-7; 9 bases match TRBD2. Germline V gene lookup returns CDR1 SGHRS and CDR2 YFSETQ. The CDR3 has 15 residues. After removal of 6 bases from V and 0 bases from J, the junction contained 7 bases not matched to a gene. The CDR3 DNA reads as TGCGCCAGCAAATCCGCGGGAGGGTCCTCCTACGAGCAGTACTTC. Encoded protein: CASKSAGGSSYEQYF.

The V and J genes are TRBV6-8 and TRBJ1-3, with 8 positions matching TRBD1. Per germline, CDR1 MNHGY and CDR2 SAAAGT. The CDR3 spans 17 residues. J was trimmed by 6 bases and V by 2 bases; bases with no gene match: 12. DNA for the CDR3: TGTGCCAGCAGTTACCCCGGGCCGACAGGGGAAGAAAACACCATATATTTT. Translating gives CASSYPGPTGEENTIYF.

This chain connects TRBV11-2 to TRBJ1-1; D remains unclear. V lost 6 bases to trimming and J lost 5 bases, with 16 bases between them. The germline V gene encodes CDR1 SGHAT and CDR2 FQNNGV. The CDR3 is made up of 14 amino acids. CDR3 sequence reads: CASRNKRYGTEAFF. CDR3 in DNA: TGTGCCAGCAGAAATAAGAGGTACGGGACTGAAGCTTTCTTT.

The CDR3 DNA is TGTGCCAGCAGTAATCCGGGACTAGCCTCCTACGAGCAGTACTTC. This encodes CASSNPGLASYEQYF. The chain joins TRBV28 to TRBJ2-7; 9 positions agree with TRBD2. The V segment lost 5 bases and the J segment 0 bases; nucleotides outside the gene matches: 5. In germline, CDR1 is MDHEN, CDR2 SYDVKM. The CDR3 spans 15 residues.

This chain joins TRBV28 and TRBJ2-2; TRBD1 might be the D (5 bases). Germline-derived CDR1 and CDR2 are MDHEN and SYDVKM. The CDR3 runs 15 residues. V lost 7 bases, J lost 3 bases, and 15 bases lay in between. Written as DNA, the CDR3 is TGTGCCAGCACCGAAAGGGGATTACACACCGGGGAGCTGTTTTTT. Translated, it gives CASTERGLHTGELFF.